Sequencing of this T cell receptor beta chain was carried out in a study of CD8 T cells in Susac syndrome. Overall study results and limits: By the study's own acknowledgment, its TCR sequencing and HLA analysis included relatively few individuals.

Reverse transcription of roughly 0.45 to 1 ug RNA was performed with random hexamers. The CDR3 of TCR beta was amplified by immunoSEQ multiplex PCR across 54 Vbeta and 13 Jbeta. Using its own MiXCR run on the immunoSEQ multiplex PCR reads, TCRdb lists one record per CDR3 protein. The table records about 84,000 distinct CDR3 sequences, over 85% of them present only once. Notes on this clonotype: The antigen is not known.

CDR1 and CDR2 (germline): LNHDA, SQIVND (reference sequence). This CDR3 has 13 residues. V lost 5 bases, J lost 2 bases, and 9 bases lay in between. FACS was used to enrich TEMRA cells, whereas the CD8+ and CD4+ T cells were obtained by negative isolation. The gene calls are TRBV19 and TRBJ1-1; D is undetermined. The sample taken for sequencing was CD8+ T cells from PBMCs. This sequence was found in a human donor in good health. In DNA, the CDR3 is TGTGCCAGTAGTGTACAGATTAACACTGAAGCTTTCTTT. This codes for CASSVQINTEAFF.